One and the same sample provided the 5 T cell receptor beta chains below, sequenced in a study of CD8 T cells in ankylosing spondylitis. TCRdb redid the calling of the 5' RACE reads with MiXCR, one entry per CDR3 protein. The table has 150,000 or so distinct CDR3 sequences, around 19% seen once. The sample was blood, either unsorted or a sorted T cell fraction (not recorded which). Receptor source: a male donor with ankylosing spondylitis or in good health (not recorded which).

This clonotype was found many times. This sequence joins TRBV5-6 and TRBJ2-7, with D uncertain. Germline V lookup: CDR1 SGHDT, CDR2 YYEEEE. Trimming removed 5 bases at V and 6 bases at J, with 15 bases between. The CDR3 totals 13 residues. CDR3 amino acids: CASSSNRALEQYF. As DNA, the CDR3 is TGTGCCAGCAGTTCTAACCGGGCCCTCGAGCAGTACTTC.

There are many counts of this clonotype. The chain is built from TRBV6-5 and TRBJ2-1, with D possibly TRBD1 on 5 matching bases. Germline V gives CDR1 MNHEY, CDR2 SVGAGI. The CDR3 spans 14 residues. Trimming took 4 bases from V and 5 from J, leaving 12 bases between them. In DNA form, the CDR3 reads TGTGCCAGCAGTTTCCCTGGGGCTGACAATGAGCAGTTCTTC. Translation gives CASSFPGADNEQFF.

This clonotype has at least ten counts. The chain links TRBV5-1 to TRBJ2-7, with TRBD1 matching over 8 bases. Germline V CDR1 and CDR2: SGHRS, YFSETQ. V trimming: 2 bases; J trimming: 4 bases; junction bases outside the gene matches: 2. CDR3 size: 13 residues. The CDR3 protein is CASSFNRGYEQYF. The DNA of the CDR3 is TGCGCCAGCAGCTTTAACAGGGGGTACGAGCAGTACTTC.

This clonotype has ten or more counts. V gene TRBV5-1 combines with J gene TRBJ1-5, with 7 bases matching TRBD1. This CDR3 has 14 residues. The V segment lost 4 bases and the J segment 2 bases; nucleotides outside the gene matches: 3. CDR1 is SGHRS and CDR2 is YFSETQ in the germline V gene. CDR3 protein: CASSDGQGNQPQHF. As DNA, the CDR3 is TGCGCCAGCAGCGATGGACAGGGCAATCAGCCCCAGCATTTT.

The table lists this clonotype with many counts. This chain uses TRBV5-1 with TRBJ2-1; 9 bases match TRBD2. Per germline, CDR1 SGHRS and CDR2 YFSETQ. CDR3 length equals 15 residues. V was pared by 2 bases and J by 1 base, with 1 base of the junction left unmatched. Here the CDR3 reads CASSFLAGSYNEQFF. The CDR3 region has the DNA TGCGCCAGCAGCTTTCTAGCGGGATCCTACAATGAGCAGTTCTTC. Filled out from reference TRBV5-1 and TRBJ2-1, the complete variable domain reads KAGVTQTPRYLIKTRGQQVTLSCSPISGHRSVSWYQQTPGQGLQFLFEYFSETQRNKGNFPGRFSGRQFSNSRSEMNVSTLELGDSALYLCASSFLAGSYNEQFFGPGTRLTVL.